This T cell receptor (beta chain) emerged from a study of vaccination and CD4 T cells after COVID-19. At the level of the study: The authors exposed cells to overlapping spike peptides derived from SARS-CoV-2, HCoV-NL63, HCoV-OC43 and HCoV-229E. Study results and caveats: Rising from roughly 21 to 40, the median of SARS-CoV-2-reactive clonotypes did not change significantly.

The germline V gene has CDR1 MNHNS and CDR2 SASEGT. This CDR3 has 14 residues. Trimming took 9 bases from V and 5 from J, leaving 19 bases between them. The time point was: late sampling 161 to 241 days after vaccination in a few convalescent patients. Treatment here: approximately 10-day PBMC culture with coronavirus spike peptide pools or control peptides (ViraFEST assay). At the Johns Hopkins FTIC core, DNA taken from cultured CD4+ T cells was sequenced by way of the Oncomine TCR Beta short-read assay. TCRdb passed the PCR reads through MiXCR, listing each CDR3 protein once. The repertoire consists of about 25,000 distinct CDR3 sequences, with 25% to 30% occurring once and the leading ten covering roughly 7.1%. This clonotype showed up just a few times. What it recognizes is unknown.

The origin of this receptor is a human donor who had recovered from COVID-19. Source: CD4+ T cells from blood, cultured in vitro, taken about 7 months after SARS-CoV-2 vaccination. The rearrangement joins TRBV6-1 to TRBJ2-5; D is uncertain. The CDR3 spells CASTAAEAFETQYF. CDR3 DNA: TGTGCCAGTACCGCGGCTGAGGCTTTTGAGACCCAGTACTTC.